This TCR beta chain was recorded in a study of T cell responses to AZD1222 COVID-19 vaccine (dated by TCRdb to the early 2020s). Looking at the study overall: A total of under 250 trial participants underwent TCR sequencing, of whom 200 to 220 had received two doses of AZD1222 and approximately 26 had received two doses of the MenACWY control vaccine. Trial participants were enrolled into age subgroups of 18-55, 56-69 and 70-plus years, which contained roughly 150, 30 and 60 TCR-sequenced participants, respectively.

On this clone itself: Its recognized antigen is unknown. Within one base of it there is no much larger clone, and no base qualities were kept.

The CDR3 regions of human TCRbeta chains were analyzed by immunosequencing. For the original study's pipeline: TCRs in the repertoires were matched against a reference library of SARS-CoV-2-specific TCRs that had been generated with the MIRA antigen-specificity platform. Breadth was defined as the fraction of unique TCRs that were SARS-CoV-2-associated, and depth was defined as the fraction of total T cells that were SARS-CoV-2-associated. Using the MIRA data, each spike-specific TCR was mapped to the spike region that the TCR reacts to and placed in a CD4 or CD8 class. Log10-transformed breadth and depth values were compared by one-way ANOVA with Sidak's multiple comparisons tests. This is the immuneACCESS table as TCRdb keeps it, with only in-frame sequences that have V and J called. A part of the clones is gone; compared with another copy, unresolved V genes explain less than half, and the rest is unexplained. V and J calls and clone size are those listed in that table; D and trimming were worked out from the DNA. The sample records about 130,000 clones, roughly 87% of which are singletons. Around 5% of the sample is held by the ten biggest clonotypes.

The meaning of the sample's time point label: about 28 days (+/-7) after the second vaccine dose. Because spike-specific TCR depth and breadth did not differ between the two schedules, AZD1222 recipients who got a second dose at roughly 4 weeks were pooled with those who got a second dose at roughly 12 weeks. Vaccinee samples were obtained from the UK trials COV001 and COV002, which included a single-blind randomized controlled phase 2/3 trial of AZD1222 (ChAdOx1 nCoV-19) in healthy adults. Trial participant PBMC samples were collected at day 0 and day 28 after the second dose for TCRbeta chain sequencing. What the study reported, not specific to this receptor: The whole spike protein was spanned by vaccine-associated CD4 TCRs, and dominant responses were seen in regions 160-218 and 743-854. A significant rise in spike-specific TCR breadth and depth was observed after two AZD1222 doses relative to day 0 and relative to MenACWY recipients. Conclusions about previously exposed vaccinees are limited, since just a handful of AZD1222 recipients were seropositive for SARS-CoV-2 at baseline. The 56-69-year group was small, and its depth increase did not reach significance, likely because of low power. No day 14 peak-response samples were available, so repertoires were characterized only after the peak T cell response. Participants were mostly white British, with more females than males. The authors suggested clonal diversity may have been underestimated. Nearly half of unique spike-specific TCRs reportedly recognized epitopes outside regions mutated in the B.1.351 and B.1.1.7 variants.

Source: peripheral blood, taken 28 days after the second AZD1222 dose. This clonotype was sampled from an adult who received the AZD1222 COVID-19 vaccine.

In nucleotide form, the sequence is TGTGCCAGTAGTCCCAGAGGTAGGGCCACCGGGGAGCTGTTTTTT. Translated, it gives CASSPRGRATGELFF. In this chain, TRBV19 is recombined with TRBJ2-2, with no D gene named confidently. In the germline V gene (reference sequence), CDR1 corresponds to LNHDA and CDR2 to SQIVND. The CDR3 covers 15 residues, taking in both the cysteine and the phenylalanine. Only the CDR3 DNA stays, 45 bases, in frame from base 1. V loses 5 bases, J loses 4 bases, and the germline ends lie 14 bases apart.